This entry lists 6 T cell receptor beta chains sequenced from one sample in a study of shared clonotypes between healthy human individuals. Here immunoSEQ multiplex PCR was the method, and the copy in TCRdb shows in-frame clones only, minus some. The table records roughly 2 million clones, approximately 95% of them present only once. The sample taken for sequencing was naive CD4+ T cells sorted from blood. Subset indicated: CD45RA+ positively selected. These TCRs come from a man younger than 35 in good health.

With regard to this clone: Within the sample, other DNA sequences also encode this same CDR3. V is TRBV4-3 and J is TRBJ2-7; D unclear. Deletions cut 1 base from V and 3 bases from J, with 7 bases between. Germline CDR1 LGHNA, CDR2 YSLEER. CDR3 length: 13 amino acids. The CDR3 sequence: CASSQVPSYEQYF. The DNA for the CDR3 is TGCGCCAGCAGCCAAGTACCGAGCTACGAGCAGTACTTC.

This chain connects TRBV30 to TRBJ1-4, with D unclear. CDR1 is GTSNPN and CDR2 is SVGIG in the germline V gene (reference sequence). The V and J ends lost 2 bases and 3 bases respectively, with 10 bases between them. The CDR3 runs 14 residues. The CDR3 loop is CAWSTAKPNEKLFF. DNA of the CDR3: TGTGCCTGGAGTACGGCAAAACCTAATGAAAAACTGTTTTTT.

The chain uses TRBV9 and TRBJ2-2; no clear D gene. V was cut by 0 bases and J by 1 base, with 7 bases left in between. Germline V lookup: CDR1 SGDLS, CDR2 YYNGEE. CDR3 length: 15 residues. This CDR3 reads CASSVDPRNTGELFF. CDR3 coding DNA: TGTGCCAGCAGCGTAGATCCCCGGAACACCGGGGAGCTGTTTTTT.

This chain joins TRBV18 and TRBJ2-7; D call uncertain. The germline V gene encodes CDR1 KGHSH and CDR2 LQKENI. The CDR3 runs 14 residues. V shed 3 bases and J shed 4 bases, with 13 bases lying between them. The CDR3 here is CASSPVRSGYEQYF. As DNA, the CDR3 is TGTGCCAGCTCACCTGTCCGGAGTGGTTACGAGCAGTACTTC.

This chain links TRBV30 with TRBJ1-2; the D gene is possibly TRBD1 (5 bases). From germline, CDR1 is GTSNPN and CDR2 SVGIG (reference sequence). V was pared by 0 bases and J by 7 bases, with 21 bases between. The CDR3 length is 16 residues. Here the CDR3 DNA reads TGTGCCTGGAGTGTATCCCCCTCGAGTGGGGCTGGTGGCTACACCTTC. This gives the protein CAWSVSPSSGAGGYTF.

The V call is TRBV6-5, the J call TRBJ1-2; 9 nucleotides match TRBD1. CDR1 and CDR2 from the germline V gene are MNHEY and SVGAGI. CDR3 length: 15 amino acids. The J segment lost 0 bases and the V segment lost 6 bases, leaving 5 bases of the junction unmatched. DNA of the CDR3: TGTGCCAGCAGACTACAGGGGGCCGCTAACTATGGCTACACCTTC. As protein: CASRLQGAANYGYTF.